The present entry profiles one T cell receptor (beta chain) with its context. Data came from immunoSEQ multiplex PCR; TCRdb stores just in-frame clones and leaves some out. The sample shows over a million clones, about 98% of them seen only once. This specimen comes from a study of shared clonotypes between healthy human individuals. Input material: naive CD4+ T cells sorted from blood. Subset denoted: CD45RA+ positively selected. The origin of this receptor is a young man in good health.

The CDR3 loop is CASSVGGNPYNEQFF. The CDR3 region has the DNA TGTGCCAGCAGCGTAGGCGGGAACCCCTACAATGAGCAGTTCTTC. This chain connects TRBV9 to TRBJ2-1; weak D call: TRBD2 (6 bases). This CDR3 has 15 residues. Trimming took off 0 bases at V and 2 bases at J, with 9 bases between the two ends. CDR1 is SGDLS and CDR2 is YYNGEE in the germline V gene.